This is a list of T cell receptor beta chains from one sample in a study of blood T cell repertoires in COVID-19. The table came from immunoSEQ multiplex PCR; TCRdb's copy has only in-frame clones and leaves some out. The sample lists 300,000 to 450,000 clones, 70% to 90% occurring once. The source material was peripheral blood. The receptors were sampled from a woman aged 25 to 39 with COVID-19, enrolled during active disease. The CDR3 runs from the conserved cysteine through the conserved F or W.

>TRBV5-4
CASSVAGSGNTIYF
>TRBV3-1/TRBV3-2
CASSPAGLAGTGELFF
>TRBV9
CASSPSTDTQYF
>TRBV10-3
CAIKGQGASTGELFF
>TRBV30
CAWSADRVWGYTF
>TRBV24-1
CATQTGAYNEQFF
>TRBV30
CAWRGDSPNLMDTGELFF
>TRBV5-6
CASSITSGSYNEQFF
>TRBV28
CASTRQGLEAFF
>TRBV19
CASSIPTASQYLNTEAFF
>TRBV10-3
CAISPGNEQFF
>TRBV5-1
CASSFGQRQETQYF
>TRBV24-1
CATSDPGLAGGDTQYF
>TRBV5-1
CASSLAGDRVTGELFF
>TRBV19
CASRDRGGPNEKLFF
>TRBV19
CASIRREGTYNEQFF
>TRBV5-1
CASSLRTSGAINEQFF
>TRBV7-9
CASSLRTSSESTDTQYF
>TRBV3-1/TRBV3-2
CASSLRQGDTGELFF
>TRBV2
CASSEVLGTQYF
>TRBV6-1
CASSVTSGKSTDTQYF
>TRBV27
CASSGLAGVYEQYF
>TRBV5-8
CASSRTGTLRHYEQYF
>TRBV5-6
CASSLTGGEADTQYF
>TRBV7-9
CASSLAGQGGYNEQFF
>TRBV19
CASIAQGVANEKLFF
>TRBV5-1
CASSGQGVNEQFF
>TRBV7-6
CASTVRPGGSSYEQYF
>TRBV6-5
CASSPGLSTDTQYF
>TRBV5-4
CASSLSGGVTDTQYF
>TRBV7-9
CASSLTSDQETQYF
>TRBV28
CASSRRQSRNEKLFF
>TRBV9
CASSPSDGHTDTQYF
>TRBV5-4
CASSLSGVTDTQYF
>TRBV28
CASSFGTGGGTGELFF
>TRBV14
CASSQLRGTGELFF
>TRBV6-5
CASRPGTGFYGYTF
>TRBV4-3
CASSQVGWGGFTDTQYF
>TRBV7-9
CASSSVGSSPLHF
>TRBV23-1
CASSQSGIRGPYNSPLHF
>TRBV27
CASSPGLTYKNIQYF
>TRBV14
CASSPTSITYEQYF
>TRBV30
CAWMEKGLTYNSPLHF
>TRBV5-6
CASSGDRGLLNEQYF
>TRBV2
CASSEAAGGNEQFF
>TRBV28
CASSPWPLAGYEQYF
>TRBV9
CASSRRGLLETQYF
>TRBV5-1
CASSSQETQYF
>TRBV18
CASSSEGPLAAGELFF
>TRBV11-2
CASSRSSGRVSDTQYF
>TRBV6-5
CASSYFGTSYEQYF
>TRBV28
CASSLPLAGASGEQFF
>TRBV19
CASSPDRDSPLHF